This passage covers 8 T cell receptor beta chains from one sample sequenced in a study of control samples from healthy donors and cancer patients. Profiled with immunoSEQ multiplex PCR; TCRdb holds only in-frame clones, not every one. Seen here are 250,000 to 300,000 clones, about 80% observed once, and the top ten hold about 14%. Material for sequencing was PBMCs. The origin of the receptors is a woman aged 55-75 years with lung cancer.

CDR3 region: CASRNDRGAGELFF. For the CDR3, the DNA is TGTGCCAGCAGGAACGACAGGGGAGCCGGGGAGCTGTTTTTT. This rearrangement joins TRBV2 to TRBJ2-2; 8 positions agree with TRBD1. Germline CDR1 reads SNHLY; CDR2 reads FYNNEI. Unmatched junction bases numbered 6, after V lost 6 bases and J lost 6 bases. This CDR3 spans 14 amino acids.

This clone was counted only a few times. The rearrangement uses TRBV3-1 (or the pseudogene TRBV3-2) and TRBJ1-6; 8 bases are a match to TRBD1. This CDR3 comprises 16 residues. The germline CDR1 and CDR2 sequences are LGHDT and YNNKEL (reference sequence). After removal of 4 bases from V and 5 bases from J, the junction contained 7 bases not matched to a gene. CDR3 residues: CASSLGSGGNNSPLHF. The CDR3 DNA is TGTGCCAGCAGCCTGGGATCAGGGGGCAATAATTCACCCCTCCACTTT.

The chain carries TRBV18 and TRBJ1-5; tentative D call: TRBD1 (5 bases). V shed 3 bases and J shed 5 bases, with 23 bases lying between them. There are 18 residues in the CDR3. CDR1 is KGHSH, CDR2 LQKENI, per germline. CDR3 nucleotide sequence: TGTGCCAGCTCACCTAAATCCCTGGGGACTCGTACTGATCAGCCCCAGCATTTT. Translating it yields CASSPKSLGTRTDQPQHF.

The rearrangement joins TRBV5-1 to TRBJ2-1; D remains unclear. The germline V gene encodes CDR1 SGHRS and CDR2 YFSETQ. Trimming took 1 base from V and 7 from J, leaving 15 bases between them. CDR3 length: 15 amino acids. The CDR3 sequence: CASSLNGQPRNEQFF. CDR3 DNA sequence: TGCGCCAGCAGCTTGAACGGCCAACCGAGGAATGAGCAGTTCTTC.

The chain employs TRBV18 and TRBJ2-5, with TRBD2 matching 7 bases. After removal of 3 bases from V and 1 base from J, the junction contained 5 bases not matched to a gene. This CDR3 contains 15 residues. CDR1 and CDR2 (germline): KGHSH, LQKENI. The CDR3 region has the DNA TGTGCCAGCTCACCCTTGGGAGGGGCCCAAGAGACCCAGTACTTC. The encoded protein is CASSPLGGAQETQYF.

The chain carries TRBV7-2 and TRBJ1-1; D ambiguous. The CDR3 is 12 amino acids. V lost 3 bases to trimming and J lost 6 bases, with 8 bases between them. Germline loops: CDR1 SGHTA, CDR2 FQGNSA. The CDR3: CASSFQLPEAFF. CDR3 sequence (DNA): TGTGCCAGCAGCTTTCAGCTACCTGAAGCTTTCTTT.

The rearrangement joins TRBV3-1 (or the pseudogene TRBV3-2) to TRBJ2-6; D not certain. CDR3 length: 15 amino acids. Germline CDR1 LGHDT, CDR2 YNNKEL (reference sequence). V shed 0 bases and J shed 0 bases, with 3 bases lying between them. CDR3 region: CASSQDGSGANVLTF. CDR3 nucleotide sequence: TGTGCCAGCAGCCAAGACGGCTCTGGGGCCAACGTCCTGACTTTC.

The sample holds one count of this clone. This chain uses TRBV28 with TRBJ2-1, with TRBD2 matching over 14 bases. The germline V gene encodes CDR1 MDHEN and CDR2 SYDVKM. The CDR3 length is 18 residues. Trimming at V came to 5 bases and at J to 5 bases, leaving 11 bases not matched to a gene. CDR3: CASSILQTSGRVNNEQFF. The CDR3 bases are TGTGCCAGCAGTATACTTCAGACTAGCGGGAGGGTTAACAATGAGCAGTTCTTC.